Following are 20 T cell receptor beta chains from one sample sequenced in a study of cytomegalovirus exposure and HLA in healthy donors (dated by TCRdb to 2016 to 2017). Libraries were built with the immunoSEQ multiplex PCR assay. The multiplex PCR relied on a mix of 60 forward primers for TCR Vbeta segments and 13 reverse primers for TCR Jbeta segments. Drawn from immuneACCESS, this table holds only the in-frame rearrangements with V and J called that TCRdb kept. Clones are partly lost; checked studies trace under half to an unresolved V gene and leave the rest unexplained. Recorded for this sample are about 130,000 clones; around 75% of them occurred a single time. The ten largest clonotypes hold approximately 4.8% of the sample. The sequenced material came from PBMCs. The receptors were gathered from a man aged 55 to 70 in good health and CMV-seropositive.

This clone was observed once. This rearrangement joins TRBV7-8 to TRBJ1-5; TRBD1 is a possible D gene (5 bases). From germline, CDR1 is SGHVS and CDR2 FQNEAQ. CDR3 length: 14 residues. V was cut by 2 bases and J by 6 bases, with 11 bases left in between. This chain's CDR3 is CASSLPGQGQPQHF. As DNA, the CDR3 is TGTGCCAGCAGCTTACCAGGGCAGGGTCAGCCCCAGCATTTT.

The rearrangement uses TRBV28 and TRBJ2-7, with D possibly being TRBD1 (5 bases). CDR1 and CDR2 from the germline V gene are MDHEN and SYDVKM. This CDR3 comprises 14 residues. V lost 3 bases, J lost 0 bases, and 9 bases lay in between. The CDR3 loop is CASSFTGSSYEQYF. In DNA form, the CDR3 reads TGTGCCAGCAGTTTCACAGGTAGCTCCTACGAGCAGTACTTC.

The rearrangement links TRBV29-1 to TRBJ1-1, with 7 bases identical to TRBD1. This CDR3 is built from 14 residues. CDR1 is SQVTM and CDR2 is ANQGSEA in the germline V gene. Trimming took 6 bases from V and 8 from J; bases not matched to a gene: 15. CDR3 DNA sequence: TGCAGCGTCCTGGACAGGAAATACAGCTCCGAAGCTTTCTTT. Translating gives CSVLDRKYSSEAFF. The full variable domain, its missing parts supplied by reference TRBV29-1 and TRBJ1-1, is SAVISQKPSRDICQRGTSLTIQCQVDSQVTMMFWYRQQPGQSLTLIATANQGSEATYESGFVIDKFPISRPNLTFSTLTVSNMSPEDSSIYLCSVLDRKYSSEAFFGQGTRLTVV.

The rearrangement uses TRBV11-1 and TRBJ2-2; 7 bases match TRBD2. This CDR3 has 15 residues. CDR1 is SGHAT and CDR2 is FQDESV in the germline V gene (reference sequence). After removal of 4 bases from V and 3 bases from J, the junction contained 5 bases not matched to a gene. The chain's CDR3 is CASSSGLSYTGELFF. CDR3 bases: TGTGCCAGCAGCTCGGGACTATCATACACCGGGGAGCTGTTTTTT.

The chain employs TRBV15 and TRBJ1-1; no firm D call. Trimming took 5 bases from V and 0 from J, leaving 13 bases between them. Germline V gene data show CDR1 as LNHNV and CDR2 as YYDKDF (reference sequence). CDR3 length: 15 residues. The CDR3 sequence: CATSDDRGMNTEAFF. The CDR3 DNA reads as TGTGCCACCAGCGATGACCGGGGAATGAACACTGAAGCTTTCTTT.

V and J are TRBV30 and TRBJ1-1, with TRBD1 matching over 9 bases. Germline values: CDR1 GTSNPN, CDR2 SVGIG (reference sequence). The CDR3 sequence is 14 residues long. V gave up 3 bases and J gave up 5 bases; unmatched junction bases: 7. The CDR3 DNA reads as TGTGCCTGGAGCTCCGGGACAGGGTCGACTGAAGCTTTCTTT. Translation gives CAWSSGTGSTEAFF.

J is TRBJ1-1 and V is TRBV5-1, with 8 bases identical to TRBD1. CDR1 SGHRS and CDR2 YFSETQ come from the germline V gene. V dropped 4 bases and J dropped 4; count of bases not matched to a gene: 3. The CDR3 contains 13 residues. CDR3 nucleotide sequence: TGCGCCAGCAGCCTAACAGGGGGCACTGAAGCTTTCTTT. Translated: CASSLTGGTEAFF.

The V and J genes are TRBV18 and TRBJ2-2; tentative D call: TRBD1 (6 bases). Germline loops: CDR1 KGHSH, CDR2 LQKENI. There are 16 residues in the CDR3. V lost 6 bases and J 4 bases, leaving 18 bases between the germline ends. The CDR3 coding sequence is TGTGCCAGCTCGGCCCAGACCCAGGACAGCACCGGGGAGCTGTTTTTT. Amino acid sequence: CASSAQTQDSTGELFF.

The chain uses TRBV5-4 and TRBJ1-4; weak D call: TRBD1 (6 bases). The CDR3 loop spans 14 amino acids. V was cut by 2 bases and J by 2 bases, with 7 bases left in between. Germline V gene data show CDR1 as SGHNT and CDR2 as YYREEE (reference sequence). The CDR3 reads CASSLGQTNEKLFF. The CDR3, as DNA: TGTGCCAGCAGCTTAGGACAGACTAATGAAAAACTGTTTTTT.

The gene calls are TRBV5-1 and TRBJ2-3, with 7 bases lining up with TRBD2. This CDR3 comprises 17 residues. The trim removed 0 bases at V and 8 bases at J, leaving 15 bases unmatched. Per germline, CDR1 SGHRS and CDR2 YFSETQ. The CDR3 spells CASSLDGTTGGEGTQYF. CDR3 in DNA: TGCGCCAGCAGCTTGGACGGGACCACCGGAGGGGAGGGTACGCAGTATTTT.

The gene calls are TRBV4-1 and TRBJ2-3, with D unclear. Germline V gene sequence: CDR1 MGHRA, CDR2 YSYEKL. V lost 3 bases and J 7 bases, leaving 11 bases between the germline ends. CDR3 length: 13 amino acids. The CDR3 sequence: CASSQAVGNTQYF. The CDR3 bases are TGCGCCAGCAGCCAGGCGGTGGGTAATACGCAGTATTTT.

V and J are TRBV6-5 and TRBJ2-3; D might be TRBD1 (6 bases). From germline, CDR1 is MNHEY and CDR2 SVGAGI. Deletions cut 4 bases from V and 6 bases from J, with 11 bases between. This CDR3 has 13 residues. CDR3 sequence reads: CASSSLDRDTQYF. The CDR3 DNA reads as TGTGCCAGCAGTTCGCTAGACAGGGATACGCAGTATTTT.

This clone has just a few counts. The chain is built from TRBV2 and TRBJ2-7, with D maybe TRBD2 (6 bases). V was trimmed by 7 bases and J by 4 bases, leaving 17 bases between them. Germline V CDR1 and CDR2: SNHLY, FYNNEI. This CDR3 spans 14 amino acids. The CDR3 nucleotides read TGTGCCAGCACCCTGGAGGCAGGGAGGTACGAGCAGTACTTC. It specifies CASTLEAGRYEQYF. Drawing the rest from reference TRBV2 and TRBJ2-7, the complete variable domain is EPEVTQTPSHQVTQMGQEVILRCVPISNHLYFYWYRQILGQKVEFLVSFYNNEISEKSEIFDDQFSVERPDGSNFTLKIRSTKLEDSAMYFCASTLEAGRYEQYFGPGTRLTVT.

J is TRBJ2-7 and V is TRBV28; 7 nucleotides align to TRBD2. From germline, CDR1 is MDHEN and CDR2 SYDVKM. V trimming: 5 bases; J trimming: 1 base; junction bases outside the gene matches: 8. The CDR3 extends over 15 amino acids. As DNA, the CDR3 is TGTGCCAGCAGTCGTATGGGGGGGGTGTCCTACGAGCAGTACTTC. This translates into CASSRMGGVSYEQYF.

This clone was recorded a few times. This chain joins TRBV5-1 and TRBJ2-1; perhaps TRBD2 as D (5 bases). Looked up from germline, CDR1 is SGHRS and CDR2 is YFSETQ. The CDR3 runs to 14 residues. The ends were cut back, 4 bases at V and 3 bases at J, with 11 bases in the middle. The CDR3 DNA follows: TGCGCCAGCAGCCCTAGCCGAAACTACAATGAGCAGTTCTTC. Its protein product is CASSPSRNYNEQFF.

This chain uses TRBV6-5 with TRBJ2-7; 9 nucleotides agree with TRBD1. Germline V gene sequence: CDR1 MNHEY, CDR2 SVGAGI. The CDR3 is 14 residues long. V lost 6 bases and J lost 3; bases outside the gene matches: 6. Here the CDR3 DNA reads TGTGCCAGCAGGAAGGACAGGGGAGACTACGAGCAGTACTTC. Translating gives CASRKDRGDYEQYF.

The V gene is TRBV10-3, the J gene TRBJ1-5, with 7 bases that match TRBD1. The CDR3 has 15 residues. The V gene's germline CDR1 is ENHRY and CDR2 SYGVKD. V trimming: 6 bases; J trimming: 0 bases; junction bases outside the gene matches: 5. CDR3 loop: CAISRTGDSNQPQHF. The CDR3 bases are TGTGCCATCAGCCGCACAGGGGATAGCAATCAGCCCCAGCATTTT.

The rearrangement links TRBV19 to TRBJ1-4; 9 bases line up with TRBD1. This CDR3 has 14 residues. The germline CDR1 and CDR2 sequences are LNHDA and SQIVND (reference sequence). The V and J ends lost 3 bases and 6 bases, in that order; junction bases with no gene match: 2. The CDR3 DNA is TGTGCCAGTAGTATGGACAGGGGATATGAAAAACTGTTTTTT. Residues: CASSMDRGYEKLFF.

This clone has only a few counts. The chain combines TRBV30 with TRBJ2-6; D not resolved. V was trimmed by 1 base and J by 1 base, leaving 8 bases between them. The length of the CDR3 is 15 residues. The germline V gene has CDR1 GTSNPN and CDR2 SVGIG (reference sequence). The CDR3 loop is CAWSALTSGANVLTF. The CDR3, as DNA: TGTGCCTGGAGTGCACTGACTTCTGGGGCCAACGTCCTGACTTTC.

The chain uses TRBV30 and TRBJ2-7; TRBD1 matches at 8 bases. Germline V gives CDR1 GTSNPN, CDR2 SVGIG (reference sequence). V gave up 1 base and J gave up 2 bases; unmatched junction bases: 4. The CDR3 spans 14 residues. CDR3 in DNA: TGTGCCTGGAGTGGGGACAGGTTCACCTACGAGCAGTACTTC. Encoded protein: CAWSGDRFTYEQYF.